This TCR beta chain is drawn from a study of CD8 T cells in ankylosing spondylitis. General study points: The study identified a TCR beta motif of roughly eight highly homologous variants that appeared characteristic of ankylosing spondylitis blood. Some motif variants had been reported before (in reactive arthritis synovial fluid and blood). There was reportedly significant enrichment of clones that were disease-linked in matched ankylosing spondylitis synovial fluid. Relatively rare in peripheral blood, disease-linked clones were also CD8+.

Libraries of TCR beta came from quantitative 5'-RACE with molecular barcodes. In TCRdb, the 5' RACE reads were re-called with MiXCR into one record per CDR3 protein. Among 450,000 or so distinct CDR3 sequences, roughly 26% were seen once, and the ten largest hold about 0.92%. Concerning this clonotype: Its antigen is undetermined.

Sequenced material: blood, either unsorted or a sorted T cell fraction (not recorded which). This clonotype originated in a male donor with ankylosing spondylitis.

The CDR3 region has the DNA TGTGCCAGCAGTCTAAGGTCCGAGTCGGGACTAGCGGGAGAAGGGGAGACCCAGTACTTC. Amino acid sequence: CASSLRSESGLAGEGETQYF. This chain uses TRBV12-3 or TRBV12-4 with TRBJ2-5, with TRBD2 matching over 14 bases. V was clipped by 5 bases and J by 5 bases; unmatched bases: 19. This CDR3 comprises 20 residues.